This TCR beta chain was found in a study of T-cell memory formation after mild COVID-19. Study-level points and caveats: The study found contracting CD4+ clones mainly in CM and EM and contracting CD8+ clones in EMRA.

Each CDR3 protein is one row after TCRdb ran MiXCR on the 5' RACE reads. The table lists more than 400,000 distinct CDR3 sequences, around a sixth of them singletons, with more than 9% in the top ten. There are a few counts of this clonotype. Its antigen is unknown. V shed 3 bases and J 7 bases; nucleotides not matched to a gene: 10. The CDR3 is 16 residues long. The clonotype originates from an adult woman who had mild COVID-19 (a few samples of this study predate the infection). Cell type and time point are not known. V and J are TRBV12-3 or TRBV12-4 and TRBJ2-1, with 9 bases aligning to TRBD1. Material for sequencing was PBMCs or a T cell subset sorted from them (not recorded which). CDR3 residues: CASSFFPGGQGNEQFF. CDR3 sequence (DNA): TGTGCCAGCAGTTTTTTTCCGGGGGGACAGGGTAATGAGCAGTTCTTC.